The clone carrying this T cell receptor beta chain was found a few times. TCRdb reanalysed the 5' RACE reads using MiXCR and keeps one entry per CDR3 protein. The profile shows 70,000 to 75,000 distinct CDR3 sequences, more than 10% of them singletons. These data belong to a study of early T cells in non-severe SARS-CoV-2 infection. The wider study: Bulk RNA taken from unsorted whole blood was sequenced, leaving chains unpaired.

CDR3 length: 15 amino acids. Trimming took off 5 bases at V and 5 bases at J, with 15 bases between the two ends. CDR1 is SGHVS, CDR2 FNYEAQ, per germline. Sequencing was done on a sample of whole blood. The J gene is TRBJ1-4, the V gene TRBV7-6; TRBD1 is a possible D gene (6 bases). The origin of this receptor is an adult who was a healthcare worker with PCR-confirmed SARS-CoV-2 infection or an uninfected control (not recorded which). The CDR3 region has the DNA TGTGCCAGCAGCCCCCGTCGGGGGCCCAATGAAAAACTGTTTTTT. This translates into CASSPRRGPNEKLFF.